The source of this T cell receptor beta chain is a study of cytomegalovirus exposure and HLA in healthy donors. Overall study results and limits: Investigators reported around 150 TCR beta chains as tied to cytomegalovirus.

In regard to this clone: As yet, its antigen is unknown.

The assay was immunoSEQ multiplex PCR, and TCRdb's table has in-frame clones only and misses some. The data contain around 350,000 clones, 86% of them seen just once; the ten biggest clones take up approximately 0.86%. Germline CDR1 MNHEY, CDR2 SMNVEV (reference sequence). V was clipped by 4 bases and J by 2 bases; unmatched bases: 4. This CDR3 is built from 14 residues. The V call is TRBV27, the J call TRBJ2-5; 7 bases agree with TRBD2. The clonotype originates from a woman aged 18-30 years in good health and CMV-seronegative. Input material: PBMCs. The CDR3 region is CASSWGGRQETQYF. The DNA for the CDR3 is TGTGCCAGCAGTTGGGGGGGGAGGCAAGAGACCCAGTACTTC.